The clone carrying this T cell receptor (beta chain) came up once. This record belongs to a study of blood T cell repertoires in COVID-19. Study-wide background: Among Cohort 3 donors, those recovered had two negative PCRs, clearance, or symptom resolution. Researchers got acute and convalescent COVID-19 samples from the United States, Italy and Spain. Sources were T cells, B-cell-depleted T cells, or PBMCs; the material itself was cDNA or gDNA.

Trimming removed 3 bases from V and 4 bases from J, with 16 bases in between. The germline CDR1 and CDR2 sequences are SGHTS and YDEGEE. The CDR3 totals 15 residues. The data were produced by immunoSEQ multiplex PCR, yet TCRdb's version contains in-frame clones alone and is incomplete. Of fewer than 250,000 clones listed, about 88% were seen once; the top ten hold around 24%. Study members were between about 18 and 95 years old and lived in 25 or so US regions. Sequencing used PBMCs or T cells enriched from blood (not recorded which). The receptor was derived from a woman between 35 and 50 years old in a cohort exposed to, infected with or recovered from COVID-19 (not recorded which). The V call is TRBV5-8, the J call TRBJ1-1, with D possibly being TRBD1 (6 bases). The CDR3 DNA sequence: TGTGCCAGCAGCTCCGATACAGGGTTAGGCACTGAAGCTTTCTTT. Residues: CASSSDTGLGTEAFF. Full variable domain (rest looked up from reference TRBV5-8 and TRBJ1-1): EAGVTQSPTHLIKTRGQQATLRCSPISGHTSVYWYQQALGLGLQFLLWYDEGEERNRGNFPPRFSGRQFPNYSSELNVNALELEDSALYLCASSSDTGLGTEAFFGQGTRLTVV.